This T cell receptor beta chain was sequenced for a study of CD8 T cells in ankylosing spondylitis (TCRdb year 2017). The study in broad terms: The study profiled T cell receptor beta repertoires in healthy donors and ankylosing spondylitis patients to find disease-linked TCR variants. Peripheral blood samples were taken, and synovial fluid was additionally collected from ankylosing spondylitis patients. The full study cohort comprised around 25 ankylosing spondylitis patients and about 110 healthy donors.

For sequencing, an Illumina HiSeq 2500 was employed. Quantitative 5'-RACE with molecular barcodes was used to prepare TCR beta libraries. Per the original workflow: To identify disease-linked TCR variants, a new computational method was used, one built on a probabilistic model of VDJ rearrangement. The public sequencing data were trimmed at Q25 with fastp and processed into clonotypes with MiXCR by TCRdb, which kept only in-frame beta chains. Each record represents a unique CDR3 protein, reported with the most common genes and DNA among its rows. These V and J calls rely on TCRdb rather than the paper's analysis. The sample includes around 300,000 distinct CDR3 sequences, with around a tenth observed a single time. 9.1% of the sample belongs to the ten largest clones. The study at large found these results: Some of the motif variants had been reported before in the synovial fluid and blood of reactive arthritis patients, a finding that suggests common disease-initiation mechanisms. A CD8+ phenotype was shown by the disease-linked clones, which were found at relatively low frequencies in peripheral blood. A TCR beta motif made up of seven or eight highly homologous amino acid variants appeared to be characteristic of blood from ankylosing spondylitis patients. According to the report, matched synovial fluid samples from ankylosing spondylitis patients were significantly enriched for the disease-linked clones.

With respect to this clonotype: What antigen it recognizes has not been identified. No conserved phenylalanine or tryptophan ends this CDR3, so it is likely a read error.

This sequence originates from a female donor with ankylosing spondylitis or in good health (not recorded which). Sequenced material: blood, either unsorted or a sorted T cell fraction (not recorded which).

For the CDR3, the sequence is CASSLIRTLDGATNEKLFY. The bases read TGCGCCAGCAGCCTAATAAGAACCCTCGACGGGGCGACTAATGAAAAACTGTTTTAT. Recombination linked TRBV4-1 to TRBJ1-4; tentative D gene TRBD1, with 5 bases matching. According to the germline V gene, CDR1 reads MGHRA and CDR2 reads YSYEKL. V and J lose 4 bases and 2 bases, and a span of 23 bases separates them. Including both end residues, the CDR3 is 19 amino acids long. Solely the CDR3 DNA is kept, with 57 bases framed from the first base.